This note documents a single TCR beta chain sequence. This record comes from a study of CD8 T cells in Susac syndrome. Sequencing of TCR beta was performed on blood CD8+ and CD4+ T cells. Random hexamers served to reverse transcribe roughly 0.45 to 1 ug RNA. TCRdb recomputed calls from the immunoSEQ multiplex PCR reads with MiXCR, one row per CDR3 protein. The data show roughly 300,000 distinct CDR3 sequences, around 84% seen once. The germline CDR1 and CDR2 sequences are SGDLS and YYNGEE. Between the trimmed V and J ends, which lost 0 bases and 2 bases, there was a span of 18 bases. The CDR3 has 18 residues.

The sample comprised CD8+ T cells from PBMCs. This chain uses TRBV9 with TRBJ2-1; tentative D call: TRBD1 (5 bases). The origin of this receptor is a human donor with multiple sclerosis. CDR3 sequence: CASSVAVGQVRTYNEQFF. As DNA, the CDR3 is TGTGCCAGCAGCGTAGCTGTGGGGCAGGTTAGGACCTACAATGAGCAGTTCTTC.